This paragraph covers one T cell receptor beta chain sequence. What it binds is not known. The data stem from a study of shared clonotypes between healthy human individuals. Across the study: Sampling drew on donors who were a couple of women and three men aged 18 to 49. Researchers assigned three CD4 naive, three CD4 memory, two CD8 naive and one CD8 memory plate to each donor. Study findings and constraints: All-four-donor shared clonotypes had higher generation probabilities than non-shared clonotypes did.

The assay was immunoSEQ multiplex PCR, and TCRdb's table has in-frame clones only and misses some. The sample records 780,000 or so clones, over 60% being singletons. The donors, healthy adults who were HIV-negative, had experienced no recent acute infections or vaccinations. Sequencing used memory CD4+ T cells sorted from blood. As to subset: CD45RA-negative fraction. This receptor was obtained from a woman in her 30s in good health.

The DNA for the CDR3 is TGTGCCAGCAGCGTAGCTACGAGGACAGATACGCAGTATTTT. This gives the protein CASSVATRTDTQYF. The J gene is TRBJ2-3, the V gene TRBV9, with no clear D. Germline V gives CDR1 SGDLS, CDR2 YYNGEE. The CDR3 is made up of 14 amino acids. The V end lost 0 bases, the J end lost 3 bases, and 8 bases lay between the germline ends. Full variable domain (missing parts from reference TRBV9 and TRBJ2-3): DSGVTQTPKHLITATGQRVTLRCSPRSGDLSVYWYQQSLDQGLQFLIQYYNGEERAKGNILERFSAQQFPDLHSELNLSSLELGDSALYFCASSVATRTDTQYFGPGTRLTVL.